The clone carrying this T cell receptor beta chain was observed once. Antigen: not known. The data are from a study of post-analysis software for immune sequencing data. Germline CDR1 and CDR2: LGHDT and YNNKEL (reference sequence). The CDR3 spans 19 residues. Trimming removed 4 bases from V and 5 bases from J; junction bases left unmatched: 14. TCR beta cDNA libraries included unique molecular identifiers. TCRdb reprocessed the PCR reads via MiXCR and lists one record per CDR3 protein. Here the sample spans under 200,000 distinct CDR3 sequences, about 30% being singletons. Study results and caveats: About five TRBV segments, including TRBV5-6, TRBV5-1 and TRBV20-1, were more frequent in patients than controls.

The genes are TRBV3-1 and TRBJ2-3; 14 nucleotides align to TRBD2. Sequenced input: blood. The TCR originated in a girl aged 2-17 years with multiple sclerosis. CDR3 sequence (DNA): TGTGCCAGCAGCCGAAAACCCACTGGACTAGCGGGAGGACTAGATACGCAGTATTTT. It translates to CASSRKPTGLAGGLDTQYF.